This T cell receptor beta chain emerged from a study of OX40 agonist ivuxolimab in advanced cancers. As for the study in general: The study reported partial responses in three patients: one hepatocellular carcinoma, two cutaneous melanoma.

The method was immunoSEQ multiplex PCR; TCRdb's version includes in-frame clones alone and lacks a portion of them. This sample has 50,000 to 60,000 clones, with around 79% found just once. The CDR3 covers 13 residues. CDR1 and CDR2 (germline): LNHDA, SQIVND (reference sequence). V lost 5 bases and J lost 8; bases outside the gene matches: 3. The sequence came from an adult with an advanced solid tumor such as melanoma, head and neck, liver or kidney cancer. The V call is TRBV19, the J call TRBJ2-2; 9 bases line up with TRBD1. The starting material was CD4+ or CD8+ T cells sorted from blood, obtained in a trial of the OX40 agonist ivuxolimab. In DNA, the CDR3 is TGTGCCAGTAGTCCACAGGGGGCTGGGGAGCTGTTTTTT. It yields the protein CASSPQGAGELFF.